This T cell receptor beta chain was identified during a study of shared clonotypes between healthy human individuals. Study overall: CD4 naive cells filled three plates per donor, CD4 memory three, CD8 naive two and CD8 memory one. Study conclusions and caveats: The study generally estimated greater richness for naive than memory subsets. The genetic and exposure-history diversity represented was limited by few donors.

Deep was the level at which the assay was run. Assay: immunoSEQ multiplex PCR; the TCRdb copy retains only in-frame clones and omits some. Of around 2,000,000 clones listed, more than 85% were seen once; the top ten hold roughly 1.8%. On this clone: Its target is unknown.

CD8 cells classed as naive were CD45RO-negative and positively selected for CCR7, excluding terminally differentiated effector memory CD45RA+ cells. Sequencing was performed on naive CD8+ T cells from PBMCs. The sequence was collected from a man younger than 35 in good health. Some clones in this sample may be carry-over from other donors' samples.

DNA for the CDR3: TGTGCCAGCACCGGACAGGAAGGGGAAAAACTGTTTTTT. Translated: CASTGQEGEKLFF. This sequence joins TRBV9 and TRBJ1-4; 7 bases match TRBD1. This CDR3 spans 13 amino acids. V was pared by 6 bases and J by 8 bases, with 7 bases of the junction left unmatched. Germline V gene data show CDR1 as SGDLS and CDR2 as YYNGEE.